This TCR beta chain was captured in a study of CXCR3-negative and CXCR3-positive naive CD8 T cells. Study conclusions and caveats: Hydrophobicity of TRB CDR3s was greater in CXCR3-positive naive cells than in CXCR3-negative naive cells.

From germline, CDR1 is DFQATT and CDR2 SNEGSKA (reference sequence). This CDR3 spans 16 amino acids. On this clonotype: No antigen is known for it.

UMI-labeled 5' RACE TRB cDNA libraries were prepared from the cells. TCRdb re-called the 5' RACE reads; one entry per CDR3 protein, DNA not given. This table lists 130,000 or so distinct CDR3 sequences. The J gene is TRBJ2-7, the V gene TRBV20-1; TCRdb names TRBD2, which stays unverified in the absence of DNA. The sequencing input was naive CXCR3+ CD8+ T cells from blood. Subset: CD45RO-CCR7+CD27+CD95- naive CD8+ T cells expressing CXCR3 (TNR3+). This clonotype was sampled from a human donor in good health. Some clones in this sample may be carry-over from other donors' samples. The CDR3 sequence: CSARDKSTSASYEQYF.